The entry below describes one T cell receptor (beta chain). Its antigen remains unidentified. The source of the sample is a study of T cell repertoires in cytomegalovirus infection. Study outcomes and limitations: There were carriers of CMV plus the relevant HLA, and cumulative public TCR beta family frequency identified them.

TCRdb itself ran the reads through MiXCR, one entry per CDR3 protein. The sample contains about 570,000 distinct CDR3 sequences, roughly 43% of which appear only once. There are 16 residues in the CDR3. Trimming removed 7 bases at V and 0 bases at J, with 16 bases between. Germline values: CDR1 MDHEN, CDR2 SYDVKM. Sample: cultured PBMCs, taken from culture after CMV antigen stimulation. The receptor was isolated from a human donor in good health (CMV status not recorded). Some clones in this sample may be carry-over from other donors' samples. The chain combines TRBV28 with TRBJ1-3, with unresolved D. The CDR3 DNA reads TGTGCCAGCATGGTTAACCGACATTACTCTGGAAACACCATATATTTT. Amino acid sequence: CASMVNRHYSGNTIYF.